The clone carrying this TCR beta chain came up once. Participants classified as exposed had met a COVID-19 case within 2 weeks before study entry. The data were taken from a study of blood T cell repertoires in COVID-19. The overall study: The United States, Italy and Spain supplied acute and convalescent COVID-19 samples. From T cells, B-cell-depleted T cells, or PBMCs came the material, which was cDNA or gDNA.

Using immunoSEQ multiplex PCR, the repertoire was profiled, and TCRdb retains in-frame clones only, with some absent. This sample yields 350,000 to 500,000 clones, of which nearly 90% are seen a single time; roughly 1.4% belongs to the top ten. The source is a woman aged 18 to 35 who had been exposed to COVID-19. The sample was PBMCs or T cells enriched from blood (not recorded which).

The CDR3 DNA is TGTGCCAGCAGCTCAGCGGGAGGGCCGATAGATACGCAGTATTTT. Translating gives CASSSAGGPIDTQYF. This sequence joins TRBV27 and TRBJ2-3; 10 positions match TRBD2. The junction had 8 bases not matched to a gene; V was cut back by 6 bases and J by 5 bases. Germline V gene data show CDR1 as MNHEY and CDR2 as SMNVEV (reference sequence). The CDR3 totals 15 residues.